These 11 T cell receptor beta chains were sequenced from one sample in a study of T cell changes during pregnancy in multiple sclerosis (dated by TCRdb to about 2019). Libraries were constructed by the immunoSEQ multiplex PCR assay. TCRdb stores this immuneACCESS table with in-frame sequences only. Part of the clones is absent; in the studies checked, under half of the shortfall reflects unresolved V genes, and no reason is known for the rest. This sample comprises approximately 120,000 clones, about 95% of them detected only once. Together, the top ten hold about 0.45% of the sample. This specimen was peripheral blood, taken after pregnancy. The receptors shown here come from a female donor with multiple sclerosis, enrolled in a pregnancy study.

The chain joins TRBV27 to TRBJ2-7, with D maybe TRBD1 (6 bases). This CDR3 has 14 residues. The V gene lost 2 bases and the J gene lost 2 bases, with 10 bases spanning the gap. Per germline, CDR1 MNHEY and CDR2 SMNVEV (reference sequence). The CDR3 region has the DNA TGTGCCAGCAGTTTAGGCAGGGGCCCCTACGAGCAGTACTTC. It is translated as CASSLGRGPYEQYF.

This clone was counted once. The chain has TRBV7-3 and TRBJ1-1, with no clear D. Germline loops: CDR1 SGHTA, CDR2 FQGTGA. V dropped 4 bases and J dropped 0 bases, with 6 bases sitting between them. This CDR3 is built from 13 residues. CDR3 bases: TGTGCCAGCAGCTCATTTCTGAACACTGAAGCTTTCTTT. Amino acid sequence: CASSSFLNTEAFF.

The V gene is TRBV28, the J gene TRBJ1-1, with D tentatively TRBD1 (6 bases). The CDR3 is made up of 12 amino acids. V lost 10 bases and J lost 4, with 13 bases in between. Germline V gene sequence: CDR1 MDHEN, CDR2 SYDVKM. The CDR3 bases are TGTGCCATCCACAGGGTAGGCACTGAAGCTTTCTTT. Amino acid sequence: CAIHRVGTEAFF.

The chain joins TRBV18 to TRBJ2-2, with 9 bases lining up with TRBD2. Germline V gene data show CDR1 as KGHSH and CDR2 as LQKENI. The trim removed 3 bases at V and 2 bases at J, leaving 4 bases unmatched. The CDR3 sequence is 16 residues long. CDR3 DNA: TGTGCCAGCTCACCGGTAGCGGGAGTTAACACCGGGGAGCTGTTTTTT. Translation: CASSPVAGVNTGELFF.

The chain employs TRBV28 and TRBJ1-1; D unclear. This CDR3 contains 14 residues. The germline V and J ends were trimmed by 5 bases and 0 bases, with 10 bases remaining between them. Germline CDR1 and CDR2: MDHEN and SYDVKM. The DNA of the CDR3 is TGTGCCAGCAGTCCGGTCCCGATGAACACTGAAGCTTTCTTT. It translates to CASSPVPMNTEAFF.

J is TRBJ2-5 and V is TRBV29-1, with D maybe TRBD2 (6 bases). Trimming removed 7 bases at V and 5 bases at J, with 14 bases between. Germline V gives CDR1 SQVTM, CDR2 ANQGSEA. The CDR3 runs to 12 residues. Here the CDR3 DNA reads TGCAGCGCAGGACTACCTCGGGAGACCCAGTACTTC. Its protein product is CSAGLPRETQYF.

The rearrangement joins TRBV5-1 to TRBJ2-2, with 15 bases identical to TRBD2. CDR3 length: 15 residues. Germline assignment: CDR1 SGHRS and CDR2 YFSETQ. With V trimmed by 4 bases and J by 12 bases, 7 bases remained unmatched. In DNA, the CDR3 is TGCGCCAGCAGCCAATACGGGACTAGCGGGAGGAAGCTGTTTTTT. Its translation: CASSQYGTSGRKLFF.

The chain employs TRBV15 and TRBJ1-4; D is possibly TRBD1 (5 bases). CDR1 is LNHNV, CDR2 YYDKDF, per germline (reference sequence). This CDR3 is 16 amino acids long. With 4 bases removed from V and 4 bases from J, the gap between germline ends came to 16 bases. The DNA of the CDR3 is TGTGCCACCAGCACCGGGCCAGGGATCCTTAATGAAAAACTGTTTTTT. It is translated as CATSTGPGILNEKLFF.

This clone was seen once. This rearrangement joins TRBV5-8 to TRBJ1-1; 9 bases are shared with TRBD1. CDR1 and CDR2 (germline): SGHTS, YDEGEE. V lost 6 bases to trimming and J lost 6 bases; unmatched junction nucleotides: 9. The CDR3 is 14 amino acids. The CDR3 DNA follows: TGTGCCAGCAACCTTGGGAGACAGGGGGCTGAAGCTTTCTTT. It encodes CASNLGRQGAEAFF.

The CDR3 DNA reads TGTGCCAGCAGCCAGCAGCGGAGCCACCCTCACACCTACAATGAGCAGTTCTTC. As protein: CASSQQRSHPHTYNEQFF. The J gene is TRBJ2-1, the V gene TRBV4-2, with D perhaps matching TRBD2 (5 bases). The CDR3 totals 18 residues. The germline V gene encodes CDR1 LGHNA and CDR2 YNFKEQ. Trimming pared 3 bases from V and 2 bases from J, leaving 20 bases between.

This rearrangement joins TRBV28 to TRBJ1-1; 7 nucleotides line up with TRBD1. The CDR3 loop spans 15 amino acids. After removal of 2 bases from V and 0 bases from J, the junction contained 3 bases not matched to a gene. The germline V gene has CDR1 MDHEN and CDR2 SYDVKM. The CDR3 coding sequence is TGTGCCAGCAGTTTAGAGGGGGCTATGAACACTGAAGCTTTCTTT. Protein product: CASSLEGAMNTEAFF.